The 32 T cell receptor beta chains below all came from one sample that was sequenced in a study of memory CD8 T cells in hepatitis C reinfection. The time point here: pre-reinfection, 55 to 20 weeks before reinfection detection. The sorted cells went straight to TCR sequencing with no prior in vitro expansion. The repertoire was sequenced with immunoSEQ multiplex PCR; TCRdb's copy has only in-frame clones and lacks some. Of just over 50,000 clones in the sample, 85% to 90% are singletons; the top ten hold approximately 1%. The specimen was naive CD8+ T cells sorted from blood. The receptors were sampled from a man between 18 and 35 years old with hepatitis C virus infection.

This chain links TRBV2 with TRBJ2-1, with TRBD2 matching 14 bases. V lost 5 bases and J lost 6; bases outside the gene matches: 6. This CDR3 contains 16 residues. The germline V gene encodes CDR1 SNHLY and CDR2 FYNNEI. The CDR3 loop reads CASSPGLAGVPNEQFF. CDR3 sequence (DNA): TGTGCCAGCAGTCCGGGACTAGCGGGAGTCCCCAATGAGCAGTTCTTC.

V gene TRBV7-9 combines with J gene TRBJ2-5; maybe TRBD2 (6 bases). The CDR3 is 15 residues long. V shed 4 bases and J shed 3 bases, with 15 bases lying between them. Germline V CDR1 and CDR2: SEHNR, FQNEAQ (reference sequence). The CDR3 DNA sequence: TGTGCCAGCAGCTCAAGAGGAGGGATCGAAGAGACCCAGTACTTC. It specifies CASSSRGGIEETQYF.

This clone was picked up a small number of times. The chain employs TRBV6-1 and TRBJ1-1; unclear D gene. CDR1 MNHNS and CDR2 SASEGT come from the germline V gene. V lost 3 bases and J lost 4, with 12 bases in between. The CDR3 has 14 amino acids. In nucleotides, the CDR3 is TGTGCCAGCAGTGAGTCAGAAGAGGGCACTGAAGCTTTCTTT. It is translated as CASSESEEGTEAFF.

The V and J genes are TRBV19 and TRBJ2-3; TRBD2 aligns across 8 bases. The CDR3 runs 16 residues. V was pared by 3 bases and J by 3 bases, with 8 bases of the junction left unmatched. CDR1 and CDR2 from the germline V gene are LNHDA and SQIVND (reference sequence). CDR3 protein: CASSIGTRGVTDTQYF. The CDR3 nucleotides are TGTGCCAGTAGTATTGGGACTAGAGGGGTTACAGATACGCAGTATTTT.

The rearrangement uses TRBV5-1 and TRBJ2-4; TRBD1 matches at 8 bases. Unmatched junction bases numbered 2, after V lost 2 bases and J lost 4 bases. The CDR3 is 14 amino acids. CDR1 is SGHRS, CDR2 YFSETQ, per germline. Here the CDR3 reads CASSLWDRKNIQYF. In nucleotides, the CDR3 is TGCGCCAGCAGCTTATGGGACAGGAAAAACATTCAGTACTTC. Full variable domain (remainder filled in from reference TRBV5-1 and TRBJ2-4): KAGVTQTPRYLIKTRGQQVTLSCSPISGHRSVSWYQQTPGQGLQFLFEYFSETQRNKGNFPGRFSGRQFSNSRSEMNVSTLELGDSALYLCASSLWDRKNIQYFGAGTRLSVL.

The chain employs TRBV5-5 and TRBJ1-3; D call uncertain. This CDR3 contains 15 residues. V lost 1 base to trimming and J lost 2 bases, with 10 bases between them. Germline loops: CDR1 SGHKS, CDR2 YYEKEE (reference sequence). CDR3 sequence (DNA): TGTGCCAGCAGCTTGCTCGGGGAGGCTGGAAACACCATATATTTT. As protein: CASSLLGEAGNTIYF.

The V and J genes are TRBV10-2 and TRBJ1-2; the D is unclear. Trimming took 1 base from V and 8 from J, leaving 11 bases between them. Germline V gives CDR1 WSHSY, CDR2 SAAADI. CDR3 length equals 13 residues. CDR3 nucleotide sequence: TGCGCCAGCAGTGAGTTTGGGTTGGGCGGCTACACCTTC. The encoded protein is CASSEFGLGGYTF.

About this clone itself: One junction end does not reproduce the germline sequence, and a read error may be involved. The chain employs TRBV27 and TRBJ2-5; 10 bases are shared with TRBD2. This CDR3 is built from 18 residues. Germline-derived CDR1 and CDR2 are MNHEY and SMNVEV (reference sequence). DNA of the CDR3: TGTGCCAGCAGTCCTGCGGGACTAGCGCGTTGGGGCCAAGAGACCCAGCACTTC. Its translation is CASSPAGLARWGQETQHF.

This chain links TRBV2 with TRBJ2-7, with TRBD2 matching over 15 bases. This CDR3 has 18 amino acids. CDR1 and CDR2 (germline): SNHLY, FYNNEI. Unmatched junction bases numbered 15, after V lost 7 bases and J lost 5 bases. The CDR3 protein is CASNTPGLAGGVEHEQYF. CDR3 coding DNA: TGTGCCAGCAATACACCGGGACTAGCGGGAGGTGTGGAGCACGAGCAGTACTTC.

This chain connects TRBV10-1 to TRBJ2-1; possibly TRBD2 for D (5 bases). Germline V gene sequence: CDR1 WNHNN, CDR2 SYGVQD (reference sequence). Trimming stripped 8 bases from V and 4 bases from J, with 6 bases between. The CDR3 is 11 amino acids. The CDR3 bases are TGCGCCAGCGGGAGTTACAATGAGCAGTTCTTC. Translated: CASGSYNEQFF.

This chain uses TRBV12-5 with TRBJ1-6; TRBD1 matches at 9 bases. The CDR3 is 16 residues long. The ends lost 1 base at V and 7 bases at J; junction bases unmatched: 5. Per the germline V gene, CDR1 is LGHNT and CDR2 is FRNRAP. The CDR3 protein is CASGLEQGAGNSPLHF. CDR3 DNA: TGTGCTAGTGGTTTGGAACAGGGGGCGGGGAATTCACCCCTCCACTTT.

The table lists this clone with a count of one. The chain couples TRBV11-3 to TRBJ2-7; no clear D. The CDR3 spans 14 residues. Germline V lookup: CDR1 SGHNT, CDR2 YENEEA. V was shortened by 4 bases and J by 3 bases, with 13 bases between the two germline ends. The CDR3 DNA reads TGTGCCAGCAGCTCCTACAGCCTTTTCTACGAGCAGTACGTC. Protein product: CASSSYSLFYEQYV.

This chain links TRBV5-1 with TRBJ2-1; TRBD2 matches at 11 bases. CDR3 size: 17 residues. Germline V gene sequence: CDR1 SGHRS, CDR2 YFSETQ. V gave up 0 bases and J gave up 1 base; unmatched junction bases: 3. The CDR3 sequence: CASSLGLAGRSYNEQFF. CDR3 DNA sequence: TGCGCCAGCAGCTTGGGACTAGCGGGGAGATCCTACAATGAGCAGTTCTTC. Combining the CDR3 with reference TRBV5-1 and TRBJ2-1 gives the whole variable domain KAGVTQTPRYLIKTRGQQVTLSCSPISGHRSVSWYQQTPGQGLQFLFEYFSETQRNKGNFPGRFSGRQFSNSRSEMNVSTLELGDSALYLCASSLGLAGRSYNEQFFGPGTRLTVL.

This clone has a single count. This sample includes further DNA sequences coding for the same CDR3. The chain carries TRBV28 and TRBJ1-5, with 8 nucleotides matching TRBD1. V shed 6 bases, J shed 6 bases, and the junction held 10 bases outside the gene matches. The CDR3 is 15 residues long. Germline loops: CDR1 MDHEN, CDR2 SYDVKM. The CDR3 loop reads CASSRDRGESQPQHF. The DNA of the CDR3 is TGTGCCAGCAGCCGTGACAGGGGCGAGAGTCAGCCCCAGCATTTT. Using reference TRBV28 and TRBJ1-5 for the parts outside the CDR3, the full variable domain is DVKVTQSSRYLVKRTGEKVFLECVQDMDHENMFWYRQDPGLGLRLIYFSYDVKMKEKGDIPEGYSVSREKKERFSLILESASTNQTSMYLCASSRDRGESQPQHFGDGTRLSIL.

The chain is built from TRBV7-3 and TRBJ2-5, with D possibly being TRBD2 (5 bases). CDR1 and CDR2 (germline): SGHTA, FQGTGA. The CDR3 runs to 14 residues. V lost 5 bases to trimming and J lost 5 bases, with 15 bases between them. The CDR3 nucleotides read TGTGCCAGCAGCCTGGCTGCGGGTTGGGAGACCCAGTACTTC. It codes for CASSLAAGWETQYF.

The V gene is TRBV6-1, the J gene TRBJ2-1; no definite D call. The CDR3 covers 13 residues. The germline CDR1 and CDR2 sequences are MNHNS and SASEGT. V was pared by 3 bases and J by 6 bases, with 9 bases between. CDR3 sequence: CASSERPGNEQFF. The CDR3 DNA reads as TGTGCCAGCAGTGAGCGCCCGGGCAATGAGCAGTTCTTC.

The chain uses TRBV7-2 and TRBJ1-2, with D hard to call. This CDR3 has 18 amino acids. The germline V gene encodes CDR1 SGHTA and CDR2 FQGNSA. V shed 5 bases and J shed 4 bases, with 26 bases lying between them. The CDR3 nucleotides are TGTGCCAGCAGCCCCCCCCGAACCACAGCCCCAAATGCCTATGGCTACACCTTC. Protein: CASSPPRTTAPNAYGYTF.

The chain has TRBV13 and TRBJ2-5; possible D gene TRBD2, 6 bases. V was cut by 5 bases and J by 6 bases, with 13 bases left in between. Germline lookup yields CDR1 PRHDT and CDR2 FYEKMQ (reference sequence). The CDR3 has 13 amino acids. CDR3 sequence reads: CASSTRTTKTQYF. The DNA for the CDR3 is TGTGCCAGCAGCACCAGGACTACAAAGACCCAGTACTTC.

The chain combines TRBV9 with TRBJ2-2, with TRBD2 matching 7 bases. The CDR3 contains 16 residues. V lost 4 bases, J lost 2 bases, and 8 bases stayed unmatched. Germline CDR1 reads SGDLS; CDR2 reads YYNGEE. CDR3: CASSPWGGLNTGELFF. In DNA form, the CDR3 reads TGTGCCAGCAGCCCGTGGGGGGGTCTAAACACCGGGGAGCTGTTTTTT.

This clone was picked up a small number of times. The chain is built from TRBV2 and TRBJ2-2; maybe TRBD2 (5 bases). V lost 4 bases and J 6 bases, leaving 12 bases between the germline ends. CDR1 and CDR2 from the germline V gene are SNHLY and FYNNEI. The CDR3 runs 14 residues. The CDR3 loop reads CASSGGEGPGELFF. In nucleotides, the CDR3 is TGTGCCAGCAGTGGCGGAGAGGGTCCCGGGGAGCTGTTTTTT. Variable domain in full (rest from reference TRBV2 and TRBJ2-2): EPEVTQTPSHQVTQMGQEVILRCVPISNHLYFYWYRQILGQKVEFLVSFYNNEISEKSEIFDDQFSVERPDGSNFTLKIRSTKLEDSAMYFCASSGGEGPGELFFGEGSRLTVL.

This clone was counted a few times. The CDR3 loop reads CASSRQGLEAFF. The CDR3 DNA follows: TGTGCCAGCAGTCGACAGGGTCTTGAAGCTTTCTTT. This sequence joins TRBV27 and TRBJ1-1, with 7 bases fitting TRBD1. J was trimmed by 7 bases and V by 5 bases; bases with no gene match: 4. Germline-derived CDR1 and CDR2 are MNHEY and SMNVEV (reference sequence). The length of the CDR3 is 12 residues.

This clone was observed once. The J gene is TRBJ1-6, the V gene TRBV4-1; a weak D match, TRBD1 (5 bases). The V and J ends lost 8 bases and 9 bases respectively, with 14 bases between them. The CDR3 is 13 residues long. Germline assignment: CDR1 MGHRA and CDR2 YSYEKL. CDR3 region: CASGSHGGSPLHF. The CDR3 region has the DNA TGCGCCAGCGGGTCCCACGGGGGTTCACCCCTCCACTTT.

V and J are TRBV9 and TRBJ1-3; a weak D match, TRBD1 (6 bases). The CDR3 has 15 amino acids. Germline lookup yields CDR1 SGDLS and CDR2 YYNGEE. V was cut by 0 bases and J by 0 bases, with 7 bases left in between. CDR3 residues: CASSVEGGSGNTIYF. CDR3 coding DNA: TGTGCCAGCAGCGTAGAAGGGGGCTCTGGAAACACCATATATTTT.

This chain links TRBV7-9 with TRBJ2-3; D is undetermined. Germline V gene sequence: CDR1 SEHNR, CDR2 FQNEAQ (reference sequence). Trimming removed 1 base from V and 0 bases from J, with 5 bases in between. This CDR3 has 14 residues. CDR3 nucleotides: TGTGCCAGCAGCTTAGAACAAAGCACAGATACGCAGTATTTT. This sequence encodes CASSLEQSTDTQYF.

The gene calls are TRBV15 and TRBJ2-1, with D unresolved. CDR3 length: 15 amino acids. V was trimmed by 8 bases and J by 0 bases, leaving 14 bases between them. Germline V gene sequence: CDR1 LNHNV, CDR2 YYDKDF (reference sequence). The CDR3 DNA follows: TGTGCCACCTCGAGTCCCGATAGCTCCTACAATGAGCAGTTCTTC. Amino acids: CATSSPDSSYNEQFF.

The chain is built from TRBV27 and TRBJ2-2; no definite D call. The CDR3 is 14 residues long. CDR1 is MNHEY, CDR2 SMNVEV, per germline (reference sequence). Trimming removed 0 bases from V and 4 bases from J, with 6 bases in between. In DNA form, the CDR3 reads TGTGCCAGCAGTTTATCCTCGTTCACCGGGGAGCTGTTTTTT. Translating it yields CASSLSSFTGELFF.

The rearrangement uses TRBV27 and TRBJ2-7; a weak D match, TRBD2 (6 bases). Trimming stripped 5 bases from V and 7 bases from J, with 18 bases between. Germline-derived CDR1 and CDR2 are MNHEY and SMNVEV (reference sequence). The CDR3 contains 14 residues. The CDR3 region has the DNA TGTGCCAGCAGTGCTGGCTCGGGGGTAGGGGAGCAGTACTTC. Translation: CASSAGSGVGEQYF.

The chain joins TRBV13 to TRBJ1-4, with unresolved D. Between the trimmed V and J ends, which lost 2 bases and 0 bases, there was a span of 10 bases. Germline V lookup: CDR1 PRHDT, CDR2 FYEKMQ (reference sequence). This CDR3 spans 16 amino acids. CDR3 nucleotide sequence: TGTGCCAGCAGCTTATCGGAGGCCCCAACTAATGAAAAACTGTTTTTT. It translates to CASSLSEAPTNEKLFF.

The chain uses TRBV14 and TRBJ1-2; D gene unclear. V lost 1 base, J lost 4 bases, and 19 bases lay in between. The CDR3 extends over 17 amino acids. From germline, CDR1 is SGHDN and CDR2 FVKESK. The CDR3 DNA sequence: TGTGCCAGCAGCCAAGTTGGGAGCCCGTCTTCCCGCTATGGCTACACCTTC. This encodes CASSQVGSPSSRYGYTF.

This rearrangement joins TRBV9 to TRBJ2-1; D is possibly TRBD2 (5 bases). Looked up from germline, CDR1 is SGDLS and CDR2 is YYNGEE. There are 13 residues in the CDR3. Trimming removed 4 bases at V and 9 bases at J, with 14 bases between. The CDR3 loop is CASSRAGVGEQFF. The CDR3 nucleotides read TGTGCCAGCAGCAGGGCCGGGGTCGGTGAGCAGTTCTTC.

V usage is TRBV19 and J usage is TRBJ2-7; TRBD1 aligns across 8 bases. In germline, CDR1 is LNHDA, CDR2 SQIVND (reference sequence). This CDR3 is 14 amino acids long. V was clipped by 7 bases and J by 3 bases; unmatched bases: 8. CDR3: CASTQGTGGYEQYF. The CDR3 DNA reads as TGTGCCAGTACCCAAGGTACAGGGGGCTACGAGCAGTACTTC.

The chain carries TRBV4-3 and TRBJ2-3; D call uncertain. Per germline, CDR1 LGHNA and CDR2 YSLEER. V lost 0 bases and J lost 1, with 11 bases in between. This CDR3 has 16 residues. The CDR3 DNA is TGCGCCAGCAGCCAAGATCCCCTGGCGGGCACAGATACGCAGTATTTT. Its translation is CASSQDPLAGTDTQYF.